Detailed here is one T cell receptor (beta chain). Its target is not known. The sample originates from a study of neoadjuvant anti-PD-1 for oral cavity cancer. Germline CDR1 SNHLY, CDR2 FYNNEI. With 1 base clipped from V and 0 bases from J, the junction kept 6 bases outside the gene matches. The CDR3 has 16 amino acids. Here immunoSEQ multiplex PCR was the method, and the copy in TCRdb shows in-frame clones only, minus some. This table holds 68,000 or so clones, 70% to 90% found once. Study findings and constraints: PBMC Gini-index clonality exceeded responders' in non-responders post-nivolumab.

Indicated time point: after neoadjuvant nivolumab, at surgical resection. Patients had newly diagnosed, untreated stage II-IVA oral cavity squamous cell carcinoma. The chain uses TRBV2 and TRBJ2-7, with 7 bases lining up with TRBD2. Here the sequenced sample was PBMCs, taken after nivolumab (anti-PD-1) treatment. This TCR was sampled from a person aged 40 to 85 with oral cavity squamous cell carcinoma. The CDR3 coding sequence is TGTGCCAGCAGTGAAGTCGGTAGCGGGCTCTCCTACGAGCAGTACTTC. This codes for CASSEVGSGLSYEQYF.